This entry describes one T cell receptor beta chain. Its matching antigen is unknown. The entry originates in a study of T cells in Graves' hyperthyroidism and ophthalmopathy. Study in general: Peripheral blood samples were taken at initial diagnosis, prior to any treatment. Study-level findings and limits: Ophthalmopathy, which appeared later, was predicted by the model a median 6.5 months before onset.

Trimming took off 4 bases at V and 0 bases at J, with 10 bases between the two ends. The CDR3 has 14 residues. Germline CDR1 and CDR2: DFQATT and SNEGSKA (reference sequence). TCR beta CDR3 regions were amplified from RNA. With the HTBI primer set, the TCR CDR3 went through a first round of RT-PCR. Via MiXCR, TCRdb re-called the multiplex PCR reads, giving one row per CDR3 protein. The data hold hundreds of thousands of distinct CDR3 sequences, with less than 25% observed a single time. The origin of this receptor is a man between 25 and 39 years old with Graves' ophthalmopathy. The chain recombines TRBV20-1 with TRBJ1-3, with D maybe TRBD1 (5 bases). Material for sequencing was blood. This CDR3 is CSATTGGSGNTIYF. The DNA of the CDR3 is TGCAGTGCTACGACCGGGGGCTCTGGAAACACCATATATTTT.